Listed below are T cell receptor beta chains from one sample, sequenced in a study of cytomegalovirus exposure and HLA in healthy donors. The method was immunoSEQ multiplex PCR; TCRdb's version includes in-frame clones alone and lacks a portion of them. The sample records fewer than 200,000 clones, around 79% being singletons. The sample consisted of PBMCs. These receptors were taken from a woman in her forties or fifties in good health and CMV-seropositive. CDR3s include the opening cysteine and the closing phenylalanine or tryptophan. The order of the fields is V gene, CDR3 length, J gene, D gene, clone size, CDR3 DNA, CDR3 protein. D genes are given only for firm matches. Clone size, where shown, is once, few, many, or a class for clones that have expanded.

V: TRBV18
length: 13
J: TRBJ1-1
D: NA
size: NA
DNA: TGTGCCAGCTCACCACCTCAGGGTTCTGAAGCTTTCTTT
CDR3: CASSPPQGSEAFF

V: TRBV27
length: 15
J: TRBJ1-1
D: TRBD1
size: NA
DNA: TGTGCCAGCAGCCGGGGGGGGACAGGGCTAACTGAAGCTTTCTTT
CDR3: CASSRGGTGLTEAFF

V: TRBV7-2
length: 15
J: TRBJ1-1
D: NA
size: NA
DNA: TGTGCCAGCAGCTTAGTGGGGGGGCGCCTCACTGAAGCTTTCTTT
CDR3: CASSLVGGRLTEAFF

V: TRBV7-2
length: 16
J: TRBJ1-4
D: NA
size: NA
DNA: TGTGCCAGCAGCCCGGAGGGGTTTTCAACTAATGAAAAACTGTTTTTT
CDR3: CASSPEGFSTNEKLFF

V: TRBV19
length: 15
J: TRBJ2-5
D: TRBD1
size: NA
DNA: TGTGCCAGTAGTCCTACAGGGGGCATCGGGGAGACCCAGTACTTC
CDR3: CASSPTGGIGETQYF

V: TRBV11-2
length: 14
J: TRBJ2-7
D: TRBD2
size: NA
DNA: TGTGCCAGCAGCCAGACTCTAGCGGGAGACGAGCAGTACTTC
CDR3: CASSQTLAGDEQYF

V: TRBV5-4
length: 15
J: TRBJ2-3
D: TRBD1
size: many
DNA: TGTGCCAGCAGCTTGGTGGACAGGAAGACAGATACGCAGTATTTT
CDR3: CASSLVDRKTDTQYF

V: TRBV28
length: 15
J: TRBJ1-1
D: TRBD1
size: NA
DNA: TGTGCCAGCAGTCACCTCAGGGGGGACGACACTGAAGCTTTCTTT
CDR3: CASSHLRGDDTEAFF

V: TRBV29-1
length: 16
J: TRBJ2-2
D: TRBD2
size: NA
DNA: TGCAGCGTTAGCGTGACTAGCGGGGGGATGGTCAGGGAGCTGTTTTTT
CDR3: CSVSVTSGGMVRELFF

V: TRBV9
length: 16
J: TRBJ2-3
D: NA
size: NA
DNA: TGTGCCAGCAGCAGAAACACCGGGTCCAAGGTGGATACGCAGTATTTT
CDR3: CASSRNTGSKVDTQYF

V: TRBV9
length: 14
J: TRBJ2-2
D: NA
size: NA
DNA: TGTGCCAGCACAAATAGCCCGAACACCGGGGAGCTGTTTTTT
CDR3: CASTNSPNTGELFF

V: TRBV10-3
length: 16
J: TRBJ1-4
D: TRBD1
size: NA
DNA: TGTGCCATCAGTGAGTTAGGCGGGACAGGGGAAGAAAAACTGTTTTTT
CDR3: CAISELGGTGEEKLFF

V: TRBV6-1
length: 14
J: TRBJ1-2
D: NA
size: NA
DNA: TGTGCCAGCAGTGAAGGGAGGGGAGGCTATGGCTACACCTTC
CDR3: CASSEGRGGYGYTF

V: TRBV6-4
length: 12
J: TRBJ2-7
D: TRBD1
size: NA
DNA: TGTGCCAGGGGACAGGGTCCCTACGAGCAGTACTTC
CDR3: CARGQGPYEQYF

V: TRBV4-3
length: 15
J: TRBJ2-3
D: TRBD1
size: NA
DNA: TGCGCCAGCAGCCCGGGACAGGGGATTTCAGATACGCAGTATTTT
CDR3: CASSPGQGISDTQYF

V: TRBV5-1
length: 15
J: TRBJ2-1
D: TRBD1
size: NA
DNA: TGCGCCAGCAGCTCACGACAGGGTGCCTACAATGAGCAGTTCTTC
CDR3: CASSSRQGAYNEQFF

V: TRBV6-4
length: 16
J: TRBJ1-5
D: NA
size: NA
DNA: TGTGCCAGCAGTGGACAGTCAGACCTTCGGTCTCAGCCCCAGCATTTT
CDR3: CASSGQSDLRSQPQHF

V: TRBV10-3
length: 15
J: TRBJ2-3
D: TRBD2
size: NA
DNA: TGTGCCACCCTAGTGGGAGCGGGGAGAGGAGATACGCAGTATTTT
CDR3: CATLVGAGRGDTQYF

V: TRBV10-3
length: 12
J: TRBJ2-7
D: NA
size: NA
DNA: TGTGCCACCCGTCGGGGACTTTACGAGCAGTACTTC
CDR3: CATRRGLYEQYF

V: TRBV12-1
length: 15
J: TRBJ2-5
D: NA
size: NA
DNA: TGTGCCAGCAGCCCCCCGGGACTACTTCAAGAGACCCAGTACTTC
CDR3: CASSPPGLLQETQYF

V: TRBV5-4
length: 16
J: TRBJ2-2
D: TRBD2
size: NA
DNA: TGTGCCAGCAGCCCTGGACTAGCGGGAGGCACCGGGGAGCTGTTTTTT
CDR3: CASSPGLAGGTGELFF

V: TRBV6-4
length: 13
J: TRBJ2-1
D: NA
size: NA
DNA: TGTGCCAGCAGTGAAGAGTTCTCAGGGCCCCAGTTCTTC
CDR3: CASSEEFSGPQFF

V: TRBV7-7
length: 13
J: TRBJ2-3
D: NA
size: NA
DNA: TGTGCTAGCAGCCGTTCCGGGGAAGATACGCAGTATTTT
CDR3: CASSRSGEDTQYF

V: TRBV11-2
length: 15
J: TRBJ1-6
D: NA
size: NA
DNA: TGTGCCAGCAGCTTAGATGCAACGGGATATTCACCCCTCCACTTT
CDR3: CASSLDATGYSPLHF

V: TRBV28
length: 15
J: TRBJ1-5
D: TRBD1
size: NA
DNA: TGTGCCACCCGGGCGCCTACAGGGGCCTTCTCGCCCCAGCATTTT
CDR3: CATRAPTGAFSPQHF

V: TRBV15
length: 18
J: TRBJ1-5
D: TRBD1
size: NA
DNA: TGTGCCACCAGCAGGGCCCAGGGACAGGGGACGAGGAATCAGCCCCAGCATTTT
CDR3: CATSRAQGQGTRNQPQHF

V: TRBV7-8
length: 14
J: TRBJ1-5
D: NA
size: NA
DNA: TGTGCCAGCAGCCCACGGGAGGGCAATCAGCCCCAGCATTTT
CDR3: CASSPREGNQPQHF

V: TRBV19
length: 16
J: TRBJ2-1
D: TRBD2
size: NA
DNA: TGTGCCAGCTCGTCCTTCGGGACTAGCGGGAGTAGGGAGCAGTTCTTC
CDR3: CASSSFGTSGSREQFF

V: TRBV30
length: 14
J: TRBJ2-3
D: NA
size: NA
DNA: TGTGCCTGGGAGCCGAGGGTCGTCACAGATACGCAGTATTTT
CDR3: CAWEPRVVTDTQYF